This record covers a single TCR beta chain. These data belong to a study of blood T cell repertoires in COVID-19. This CDR3 is 17 amino acids long. Sequenced by immunoSEQ multiplex PCR; TCRdb stores in-frame clones only, minus some. The sample lists 76,000 or so clones, less than 90% seen once, with approximately 15% in the top ten. Sequencing input: peripheral blood. The sequence was collected from a man older than 75 in a cohort sampled during active COVID-19. The gene calls are TRBV21-1 and TRBJ1-5; the table assigns TRBD1, which was not confirmed against the DNA. TRBV21-1 is a recognized pseudogene. The CDR3 nucleotides are TGTGCCAGCAGCAATAACCTACAGGGACGCAGCAATCAGCCCCAGCATTTT. Its protein is CASSNNLQGRSNQPQHF.